This T cell receptor beta chain appears in the sequencing data of a study of cytomegalovirus exposure and HLA in healthy donors. The CDR3 spans 15 residues. V lost 0 bases, J lost 0 bases, and 10 bases lay in between. The germline gives CDR1 SGHDT, CDR2 YYEEEE. Vbeta (60) and Jbeta (13) primers were used in the PCR. Here immunoSEQ multiplex PCR was the method, and the copy in TCRdb shows in-frame clones only, minus some. In total, the table holds some 130,000 clones. The receptor was derived from a man aged 18 to 30 in good health and CMV-seronegative. Sequenced: PBMCs. The chain links TRBV5-6 to TRBJ2-7; possibly TRBD1 for D (5 bases). The CDR3 DNA follows: TGTGCCAGCAGCTTGGGGTACAGGAGCTCCTACGAGCAGTACTTC. Amino acid sequence: CASSLGYRSSYEQYF. Combining the CDR3 with reference TRBV5-6 and TRBJ2-7 gives the whole variable domain DAGVTQSPTHLIKTRGQQVTLRCSPKSGHDTVSWYQQALGQGPQFIFQYYEEEERQRGNFPDRFSGHQFPNYSSELNVNALLLGDSALYLCASSLGYRSSYEQYFGPGTRLTVT.